What follows are 5 T cell receptor beta chains derived from one specimen sequenced in a study of T cell responses to AZD1222 COVID-19 vaccine. Sequencing was performed with immunoSEQ multiplex PCR; in TCRdb, only in-frame clones are kept and a portion is missing. The sample holds roughly 78,000 clones, over 80% seen once. Material: peripheral blood, obtained on day 0 of AZD1222 vaccination. The source of these receptors is an adult in good health.

The rearrangement uses TRBV5-1 and TRBJ2-1; weak D call: TRBD1 (7 bases). Deletions cut 1 base from V and 4 bases from J, with 15 bases between. Germline CDR1 and CDR2: SGHRS and YFSETQ. CDR3 length: 16 residues. CDR3 amino acids: CASSLPGGTDYNEQFF. The CDR3 DNA sequence: TGCGCCAGCAGCTTGCCCGGCGGGACAGATTACAATGAGCAGTTCTTC.

The chain recombines TRBV11-2 with TRBJ1-3; D perhaps matches TRBD1 (5 bases). Trimming left V 6 bases short and J 0 bases short, with 9 bases between. This CDR3 has 14 amino acids. Germline loops: CDR1 SGHAT, CDR2 FQNNGV. CDR3 DNA sequence: TGTGCCAGCAGTCCGGGGCTCTCTGGAAACACCATATATTTT. Protein sequence: CASSPGLSGNTIYF.

The chain employs TRBV18 and TRBJ1-2; D uncertain. This CDR3 is built from 14 residues. The V gene lost 2 bases and the J gene lost 4 bases, with 11 bases spanning the gap. The germline V gene has CDR1 KGHSH and CDR2 LQKENI. The CDR3 bases are TGTGCCAGCTCACCAACGGGTAAATCCTATGGCTACACCTTC. It specifies CASSPTGKSYGYTF.

The chain combines TRBV7-2 with TRBJ2-7; TRBD2 aligns across 8 bases. CDR1 SGHTA and CDR2 FQGNSA come from the germline V gene. J lost 4 bases, V lost 8 bases, and 7 bases had no gene match. The CDR3 sequence is 13 residues long. The CDR3 region is CASAGRGVYEQYF. The DNA of the CDR3 is TGTGCCAGCGCCGGGAGGGGAGTTTACGAGCAGTACTTC. Full variable domain (outside the CDR3, taken from reference TRBV7-2 and TRBJ2-7): GAGVSQSPSNKVTEKGKDVELRCDPISGHTALYWYRQSLGQGLEFLIYFQGNSAPDKSGLPSDRFSAERTGGSVSTLTIQRTQQEDSAVYLCASAGRGVYEQYFGPGTRLTVT.

This clone was observed once. This chain joins TRBV6-5 and TRBJ2-7; a weak D match, TRBD2 (6 bases). The germline gives CDR1 MNHEY, CDR2 SVGAGI. Trimming removed 0 bases at V and 0 bases at J, with 12 bases between. The CDR3 contains 16 residues. Here the CDR3 DNA reads TGTGCCAGCAGTTACTCGAGCTGGGACTCCTCCTACGAGCAGTACTTC. Protein: CASSYSSWDSSYEQYF.